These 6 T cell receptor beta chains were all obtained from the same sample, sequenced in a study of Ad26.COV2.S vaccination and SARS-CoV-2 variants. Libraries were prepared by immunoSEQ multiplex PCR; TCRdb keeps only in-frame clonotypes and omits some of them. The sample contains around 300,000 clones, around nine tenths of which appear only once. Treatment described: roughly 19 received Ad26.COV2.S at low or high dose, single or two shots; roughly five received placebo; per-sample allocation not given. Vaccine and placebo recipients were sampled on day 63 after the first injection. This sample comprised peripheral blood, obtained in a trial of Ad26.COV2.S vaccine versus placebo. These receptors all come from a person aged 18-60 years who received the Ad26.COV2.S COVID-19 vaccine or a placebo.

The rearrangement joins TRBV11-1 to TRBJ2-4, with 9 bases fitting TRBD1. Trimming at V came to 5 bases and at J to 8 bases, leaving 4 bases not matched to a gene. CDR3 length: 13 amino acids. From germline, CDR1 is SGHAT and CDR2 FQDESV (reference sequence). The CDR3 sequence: CASSLDRGDIQYF. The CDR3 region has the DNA TGTGCCAGCAGCCTAGACAGGGGGGACATTCAGTACTTC.

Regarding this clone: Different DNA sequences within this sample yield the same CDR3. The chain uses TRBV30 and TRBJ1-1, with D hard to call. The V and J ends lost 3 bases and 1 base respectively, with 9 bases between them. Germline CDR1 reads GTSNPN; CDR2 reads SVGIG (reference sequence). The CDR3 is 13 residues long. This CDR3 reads CAWSKASNTEAFF. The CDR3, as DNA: TGTGCCTGGAGCAAGGCCTCGAACACTGAAGCTTTCTTT.

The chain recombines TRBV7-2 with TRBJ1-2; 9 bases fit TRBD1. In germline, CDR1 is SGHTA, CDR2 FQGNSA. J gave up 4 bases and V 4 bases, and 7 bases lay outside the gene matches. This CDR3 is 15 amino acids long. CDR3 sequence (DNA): TGTGCCAGCAGCTCCACCGGGACAGGGAGCTATGGCTACACCTTC. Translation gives CASSSTGTGSYGYTF. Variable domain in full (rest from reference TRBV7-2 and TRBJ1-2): GAGVSQSPSNKVTEKGKDVELRCDPISGHTALYWYRQSLGQGLEFLIYFQGNSAPDKSGLPSDRFSAERTGGSVSTLTIQRTQQEDSAVYLCASSSTGTGSYGYTFGSGTRLTVV.

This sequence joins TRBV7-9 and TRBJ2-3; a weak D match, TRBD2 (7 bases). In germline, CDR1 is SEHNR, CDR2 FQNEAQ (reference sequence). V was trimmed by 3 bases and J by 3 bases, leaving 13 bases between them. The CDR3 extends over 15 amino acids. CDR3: CASSLGGQYTDTQYF. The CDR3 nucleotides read TGTGCCAGCAGCTTGGGGGGGCAATATACAGATACGCAGTATTTT.

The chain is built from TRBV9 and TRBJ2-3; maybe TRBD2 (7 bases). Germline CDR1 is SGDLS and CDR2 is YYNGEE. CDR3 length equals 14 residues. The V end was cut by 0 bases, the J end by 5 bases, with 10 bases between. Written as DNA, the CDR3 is TGTGCCAGCAGCGTAGGCGGGGGCGAAGATACGCAGTATTTT. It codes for CASSVGGGEDTQYF.

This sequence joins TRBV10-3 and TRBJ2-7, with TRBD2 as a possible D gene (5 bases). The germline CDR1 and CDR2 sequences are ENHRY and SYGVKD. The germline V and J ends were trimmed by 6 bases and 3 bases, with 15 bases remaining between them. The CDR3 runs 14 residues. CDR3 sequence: CAIRDSGSLYEQYF. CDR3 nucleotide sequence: TGTGCCATCAGGGACTCAGGATCTCTCTACGAGCAGTACTTC.